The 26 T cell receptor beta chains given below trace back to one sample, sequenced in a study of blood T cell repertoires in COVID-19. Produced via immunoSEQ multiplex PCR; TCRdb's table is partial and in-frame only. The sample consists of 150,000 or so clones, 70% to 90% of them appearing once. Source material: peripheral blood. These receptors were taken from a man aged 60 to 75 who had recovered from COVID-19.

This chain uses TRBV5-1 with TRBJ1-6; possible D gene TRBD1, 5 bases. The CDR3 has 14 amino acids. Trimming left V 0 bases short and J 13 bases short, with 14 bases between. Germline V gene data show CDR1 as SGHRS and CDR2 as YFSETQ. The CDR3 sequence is CASSLATGGDPLHF. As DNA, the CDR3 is TGCGCCAGCAGCTTGGCCACCGGGGGGGATCCCCTCCACTTT.

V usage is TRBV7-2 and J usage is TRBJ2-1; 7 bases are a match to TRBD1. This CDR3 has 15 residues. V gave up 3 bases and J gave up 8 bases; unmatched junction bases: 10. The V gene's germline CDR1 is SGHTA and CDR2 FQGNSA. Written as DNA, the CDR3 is TGTGCCAGCAGCTTGGGACAGACGACAAGCTATGAGCAGTTCTTC. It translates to CASSLGQTTSYEQFF.

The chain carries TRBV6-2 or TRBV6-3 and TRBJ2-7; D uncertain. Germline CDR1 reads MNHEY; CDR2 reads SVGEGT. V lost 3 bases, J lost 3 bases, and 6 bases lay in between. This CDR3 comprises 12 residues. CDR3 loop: CASSYLYYEQYF. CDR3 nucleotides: TGTGCCAGCAGTTATTTGTACTACGAGCAGTACTTC.

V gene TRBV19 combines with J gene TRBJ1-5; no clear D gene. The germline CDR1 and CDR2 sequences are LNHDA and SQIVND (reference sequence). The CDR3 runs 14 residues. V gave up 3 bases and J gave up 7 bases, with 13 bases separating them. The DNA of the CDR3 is TGTGCCAGTAGTATTGAATCCCCCGGGCAGCCCCAGCATTTT. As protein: CASSIESPGQPQHF.

The CDR3: CGVGGGGSYEQYF. For the CDR3, the DNA is TGTGGGGTGGGCGGGGGTGGCTCCTACGAGCAGTACTTC. The chain couples TRBV27 to TRBJ2-7, with 7 positions matching TRBD2. Germline V gives CDR1 MNHEY, CDR2 SMNVEV (reference sequence). The CDR3 consists of 13 residues.

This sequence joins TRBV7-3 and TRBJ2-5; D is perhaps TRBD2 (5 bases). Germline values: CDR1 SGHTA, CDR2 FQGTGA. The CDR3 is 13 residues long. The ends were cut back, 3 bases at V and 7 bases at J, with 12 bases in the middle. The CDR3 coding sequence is TGTGCCAGCAGCTTTGACGGGGTGGGGACCCAGTACTTC. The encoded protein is CASSFDGVGTQYF.

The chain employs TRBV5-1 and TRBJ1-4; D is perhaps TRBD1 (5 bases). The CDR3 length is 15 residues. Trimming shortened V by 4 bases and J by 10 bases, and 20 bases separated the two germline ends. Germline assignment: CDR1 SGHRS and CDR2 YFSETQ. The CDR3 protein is CASSGRQYPGGKLFF. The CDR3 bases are TGCGCCAGCAGCGGTAGACAGTATCCGGGCGGAAAACTGTTTTTT.

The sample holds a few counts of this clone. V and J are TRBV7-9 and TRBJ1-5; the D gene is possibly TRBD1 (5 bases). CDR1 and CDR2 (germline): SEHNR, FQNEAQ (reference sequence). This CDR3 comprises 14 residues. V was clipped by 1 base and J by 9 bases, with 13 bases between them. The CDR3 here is CASSLGGALWPQHF. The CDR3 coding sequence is TGTGCCAGCAGCTTAGGCGGGGCCTTATGGCCCCAGCATTTT.

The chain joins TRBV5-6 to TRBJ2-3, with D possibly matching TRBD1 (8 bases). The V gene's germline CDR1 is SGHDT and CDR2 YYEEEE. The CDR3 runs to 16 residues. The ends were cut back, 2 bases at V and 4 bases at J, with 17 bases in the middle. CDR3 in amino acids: CASSFLGGGQADTQYF. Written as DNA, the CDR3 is TGTGCCAGCAGCTTCCTCGGCGGGGGACAGGCAGATACGCAGTATTTT. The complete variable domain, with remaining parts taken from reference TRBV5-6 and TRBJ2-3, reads DAGVTQSPTHLIKTRGQQVTLRCSPKSGHDTVSWYQQALGQGPQFIFQYYEEEERQRGNFPDRFSGHQFPNYSSELNVNALLLGDSALYLCASSFLGGGQADTQYFGPGTRLTVL.

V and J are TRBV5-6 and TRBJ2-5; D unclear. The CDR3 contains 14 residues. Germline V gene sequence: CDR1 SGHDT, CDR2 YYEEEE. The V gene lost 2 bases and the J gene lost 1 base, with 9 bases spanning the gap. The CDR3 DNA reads TGTGCCAGCAGCTTAGAGGCCTTCCAAGAGACCCAGTACTTC. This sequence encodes CASSLEAFQETQYF.

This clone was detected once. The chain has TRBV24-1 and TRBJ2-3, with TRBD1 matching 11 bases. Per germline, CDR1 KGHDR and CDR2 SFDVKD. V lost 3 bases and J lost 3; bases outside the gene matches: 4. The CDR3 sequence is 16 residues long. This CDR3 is CATSDPGTGGTDTQYF. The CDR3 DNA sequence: TGTGCCACCAGTGATCCCGGGACAGGGGGTACAGATACGCAGTATTTT.

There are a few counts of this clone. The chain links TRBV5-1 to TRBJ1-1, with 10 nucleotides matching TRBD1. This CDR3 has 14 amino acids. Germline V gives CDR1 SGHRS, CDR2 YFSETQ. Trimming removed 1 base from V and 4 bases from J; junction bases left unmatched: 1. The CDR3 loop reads CASSLWTGGTEAFF. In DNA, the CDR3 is TGCGCCAGCAGCTTGTGGACAGGGGGCACTGAAGCTTTCTTT.

CDR3 protein: CASTFTANSGNTIYF. In DNA, the CDR3 is TGTGCCAGCACCTTCACTGCGAACTCTGGAAACACCATATATTTT. V and J are TRBV6-6 and TRBJ1-3; D not resolved. Trimming removed 7 bases at V and 0 bases at J, with 13 bases between. This CDR3 contains 15 residues. CDR1 and CDR2 (germline): MNHNY, SVGAGI (reference sequence).

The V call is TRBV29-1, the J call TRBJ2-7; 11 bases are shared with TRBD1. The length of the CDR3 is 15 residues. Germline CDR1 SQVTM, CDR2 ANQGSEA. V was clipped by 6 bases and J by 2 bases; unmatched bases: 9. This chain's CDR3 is CSVKGDRGTTYEQYF. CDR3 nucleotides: TGCAGCGTCAAGGGGGACAGGGGGACCACCTACGAGCAGTACTTC.

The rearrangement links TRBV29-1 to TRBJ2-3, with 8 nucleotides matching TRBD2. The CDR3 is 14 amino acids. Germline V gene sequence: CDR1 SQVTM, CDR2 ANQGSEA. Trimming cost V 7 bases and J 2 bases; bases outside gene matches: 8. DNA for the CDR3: TGCAGCGCCGGGGGAGCGGGGGCCACAGATACGCAGTATTTT. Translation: CSAGGAGATDTQYF.

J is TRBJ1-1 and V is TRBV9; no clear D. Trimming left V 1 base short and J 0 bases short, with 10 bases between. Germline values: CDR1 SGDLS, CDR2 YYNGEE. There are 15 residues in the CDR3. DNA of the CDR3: TGTGCCAGCAGCGTAAGTGCAGGATTGAACACTGAAGCTTTCTTT. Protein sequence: CASSVSAGLNTEAFF.

In DNA form, the CDR3 reads TGCGCCAGCAGCTCTCGTATCCGGGACAGCATCTACGAGCAGTACTTC. It is translated as CASSSRIRDSIYEQYF. The chain combines TRBV5-1 with TRBJ2-7; 7 nucleotides match TRBD1. Germline CDR1 and CDR2: SGHRS and YFSETQ. V lost 3 bases, J lost 3 bases, and 12 bases stayed unmatched. This CDR3 is 16 amino acids long.

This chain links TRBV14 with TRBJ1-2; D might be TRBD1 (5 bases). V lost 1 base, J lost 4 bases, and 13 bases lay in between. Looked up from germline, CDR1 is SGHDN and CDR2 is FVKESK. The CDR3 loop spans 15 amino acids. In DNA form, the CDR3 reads TGTGCCAGCAGCCAAGCCGGGGCGGGGGGCTATGGCTACACCTTC. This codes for CASSQAGAGGYGYTF.

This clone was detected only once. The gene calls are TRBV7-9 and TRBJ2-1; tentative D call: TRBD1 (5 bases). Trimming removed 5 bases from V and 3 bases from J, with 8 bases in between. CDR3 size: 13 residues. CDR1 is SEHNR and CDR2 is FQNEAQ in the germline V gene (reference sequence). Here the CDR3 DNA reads TGTGCCAGCAGCACCCAGGGCTACAATGAGCAGTTCTTC. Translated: CASSTQGYNEQFF.

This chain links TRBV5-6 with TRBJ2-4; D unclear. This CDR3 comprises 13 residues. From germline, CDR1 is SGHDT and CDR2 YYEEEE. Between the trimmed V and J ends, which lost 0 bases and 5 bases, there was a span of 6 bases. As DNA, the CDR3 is TGTGCCAGCAGCTTGGTCGCAGAAAACATTCAGTACTTC. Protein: CASSLVAENIQYF.

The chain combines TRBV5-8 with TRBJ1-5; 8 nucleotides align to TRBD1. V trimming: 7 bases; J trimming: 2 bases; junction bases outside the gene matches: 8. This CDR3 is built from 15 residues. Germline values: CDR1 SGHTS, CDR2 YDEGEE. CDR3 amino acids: CASGYSGGRNQPQHF. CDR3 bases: TGTGCCAGCGGTTATTCAGGGGGCCGCAATCAGCCCCAGCATTTT. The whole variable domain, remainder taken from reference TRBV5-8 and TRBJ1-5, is EAGVTQSPTHLIKTRGQQATLRCSPISGHTSVYWYQQALGLGLQFLLWYDEGEERNRGNFPPRFSGRQFPNYSSELNVNALELEDSALYLCASGYSGGRNQPQHFGDGTRLSIL.

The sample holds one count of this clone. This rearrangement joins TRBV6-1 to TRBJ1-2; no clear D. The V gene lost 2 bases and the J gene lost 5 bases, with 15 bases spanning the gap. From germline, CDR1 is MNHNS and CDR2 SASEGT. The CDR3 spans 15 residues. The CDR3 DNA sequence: TGTGCCAGCAGTGAAAGAATTGGCTCGAGGTATGGCTACACCTTC. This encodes CASSERIGSRYGYTF.

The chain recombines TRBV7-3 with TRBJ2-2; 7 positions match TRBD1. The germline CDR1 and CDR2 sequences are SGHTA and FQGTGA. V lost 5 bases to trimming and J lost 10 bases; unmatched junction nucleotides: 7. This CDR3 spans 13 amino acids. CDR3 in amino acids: CASSPRGLPELFF. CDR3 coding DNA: TGTGCCAGCAGCCCTAGGGGGCTACCGGAGCTGTTTTTT.

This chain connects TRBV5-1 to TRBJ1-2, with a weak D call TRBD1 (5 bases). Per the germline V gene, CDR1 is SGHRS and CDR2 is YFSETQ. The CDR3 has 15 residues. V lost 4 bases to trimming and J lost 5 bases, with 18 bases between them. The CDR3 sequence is CASSPNPGTDYGYTF. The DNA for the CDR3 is TGCGCCAGCAGCCCAAACCCCGGGACTGATTATGGCTACACCTTC.

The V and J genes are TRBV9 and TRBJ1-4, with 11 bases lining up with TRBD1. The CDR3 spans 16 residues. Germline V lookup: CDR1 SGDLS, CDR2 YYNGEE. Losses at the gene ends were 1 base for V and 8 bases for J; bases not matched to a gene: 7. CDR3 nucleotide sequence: TGTGCCAGCAGCGTAAATCCGGGACAGGGGGTGGAAAAACTGTTTTTT. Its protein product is CASSVNPGQGVEKLFF.

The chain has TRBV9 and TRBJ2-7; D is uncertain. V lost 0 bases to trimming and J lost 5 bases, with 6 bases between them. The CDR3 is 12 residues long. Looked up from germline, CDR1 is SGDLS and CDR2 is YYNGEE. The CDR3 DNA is TGTGCCAGCAGCGTAGGAGGAGACGAGCAGTACTTC. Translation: CASSVGGDEQYF.